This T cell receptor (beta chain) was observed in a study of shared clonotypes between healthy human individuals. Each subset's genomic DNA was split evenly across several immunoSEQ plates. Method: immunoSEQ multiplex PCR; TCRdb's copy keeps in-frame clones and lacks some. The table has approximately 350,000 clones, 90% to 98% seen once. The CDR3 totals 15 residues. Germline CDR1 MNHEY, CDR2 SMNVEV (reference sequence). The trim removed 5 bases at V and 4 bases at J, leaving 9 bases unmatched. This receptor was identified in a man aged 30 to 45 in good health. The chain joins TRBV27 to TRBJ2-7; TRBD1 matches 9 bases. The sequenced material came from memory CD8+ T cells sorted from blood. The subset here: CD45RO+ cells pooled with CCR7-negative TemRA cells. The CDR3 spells CASSTSTGGGYEQYF. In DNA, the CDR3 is TGTGCCAGCAGTACCTCGACAGGGGGGGGATACGAGCAGTACTTC.